Below, 18 T cell receptor beta chains from the same sample are listed, as sequenced in a study of blood T cell repertoires in COVID-19. Only in-frame clones appear in the TCRdb table, and some are missing; sequencing was by immunoSEQ multiplex PCR. The sample has around 100,000 clones; over 65% are singletons. Source material: peripheral blood. The receptors originated from a human donor in a cohort sampled during active COVID-19.

J is TRBJ2-7 and V is TRBV7-9; D might be TRBD2 (6 bases). This CDR3 comprises 13 residues. The V gene's germline CDR1 is SEHNR and CDR2 FQNEAQ (reference sequence). V lost 5 bases, J lost 7 bases, and 15 bases lay in between. CDR3 region: CASSPKGRGEQYF. The CDR3 nucleotides are TGTGCCAGCAGCCCAAAAGGGCGGGGTGAGCAGTACTTC.

The rearrangement links TRBV24-1 to TRBJ2-2, with 9 bases fitting TRBD1. The V segment lost 5 bases and the J segment 8 bases; nucleotides outside the gene matches: 8. The CDR3 contains 15 residues. Germline V gene sequence: CDR1 KGHDR, CDR2 SFDVKD. CDR3 region: CATSGQTGGAGELFF. The CDR3 nucleotides are TGTGCCACCAGTGGCCAAACAGGGGGCGCGGGGGAGCTGTTTTTT.

The rearrangement links TRBV5-1 to TRBJ1-4; the match to TRBD1 covers 7 bases. V lost 5 bases, J lost 7 bases, and 8 bases stayed unmatched. This CDR3 region has 14 residues. CDR1 is SGHRS and CDR2 is YFSETQ in the germline V gene. This chain's CDR3 is CASSQQGMVEKLFF. The CDR3 DNA reads TGCGCCAGCAGTCAACAGGGGATGGTTGAAAAACTGTTTTTT.

The chain joins TRBV29-1 to TRBJ1-1, with D perhaps TRBD1 (6 bases). Germline CDR1 and CDR2: SQVTM and ANQGSEA. Deletions cut 4 bases from V and 1 base from J, with 13 bases between. The CDR3 spans 14 residues. The CDR3 spells CSVGPRTANTEAFF. CDR3 coding DNA: TGCAGCGTTGGACCTAGGACAGCGAACACTGAAGCTTTCTTT.

The chain couples TRBV6-5 to TRBJ1-6; D is possibly TRBD1 (6 bases). Germline lookup yields CDR1 MNHEY and CDR2 SVGAGI. This CDR3 comprises 15 residues. V lost 2 bases and J 9 bases, leaving 14 bases between the germline ends. In DNA form, the CDR3 reads TGTGCCAGCAGTTACAAACAGGGCTTGGGTTCACCCCTCCACTTT. It encodes CASSYKQGLGSPLHF.

This CDR3 is CASSPGQGMSYTF. The CDR3 nucleotides are TGTGCCAGCTCACCGGGACAAGGTATGAGCTACACCTTC. The chain carries TRBV18 and TRBJ1-2, with D perhaps TRBD1 (6 bases). V lost 3 bases, J lost 9 bases, and 14 bases lay in between. This CDR3 is built from 13 residues. Germline CDR1 KGHSH, CDR2 LQKENI.

This rearrangement joins TRBV18 to TRBJ2-7, with a possible D match to TRBD2 (5 bases). CDR1 and CDR2 from the germline V gene are KGHSH and LQKENI. V shed 3 bases and J shed 7 bases, with 13 bases lying between them. CDR3 length equals 13 residues. This CDR3 reads CASSPGSGVEQYF. The CDR3 bases are TGTGCCAGCTCACCGGGGAGCGGAGTTGAGCAGTACTTC.

With regard to this clone: Other DNA variants within this sample encode the same CDR3. CDR3 protein: CAISESRVNTEAFF. The CDR3 nucleotides are TGTGCCATCAGTGAGAGCAGGGTCAACACTGAAGCTTTCTTT. This chain connects TRBV10-3 to TRBJ1-1; a weak D match, TRBD1 (5 bases). The CDR3 totals 14 residues. Germline CDR1 ENHRY, CDR2 SYGVKD. V lost 2 bases, J lost 2 bases, and 9 bases lay in between.

The V gene is TRBV5-1, the J gene TRBJ2-5; 7 positions match TRBD1. V dropped 0 bases and J dropped 1; count of bases not matched to a gene: 3. The CDR3 extends over 15 amino acids. Per the germline V gene, CDR1 is SGHRS and CDR2 is YFSETQ. Here the CDR3 reads CASSLVGTAQETQYF. The CDR3 DNA reads TGCGCCAGCAGCTTGGTTGGGACAGCCCAAGAGACCCAGTACTTC.

The chain employs TRBV27 and TRBJ2-3, with 9 bases fitting TRBD2. Trimming cost V 2 bases and J 1 base; bases outside gene matches: 4. Germline-derived CDR1 and CDR2 are MNHEY and SMNVEV (reference sequence). This CDR3 has 16 amino acids. DNA of the CDR3: TGTGCCAGCAGTTTAGGACTAGCGAGAGGCACAGATACGCAGTATTTT. Translated: CASSLGLARGTDTQYF.

The V and J genes are TRBV29-1 and TRBJ1-1; TRBD1 is a possible D gene (5 bases). This CDR3 is 13 amino acids long. Trimming took off 1 base at V and 3 bases at J, with 9 bases between the two ends. In germline, CDR1 is SQVTM, CDR2 ANQGSEA. The CDR3 loop is CSVEGAGHTEAFF. The CDR3 bases are TGCAGCGTTGAAGGGGCGGGACACACTGAAGCTTTCTTT.

The rearrangement joins TRBV5-4 to TRBJ2-1; maybe TRBD1 (6 bases). Germline V gene lookup returns CDR1 SGHNT and CDR2 YYREEE (reference sequence). CDR3 length: 16 amino acids. The V end lost 2 bases, the J end lost 4 bases, and 16 bases lay between the germline ends. In DNA form, the CDR3 reads TGTGCCAGCAGCTTCGGGGCAGGGGCGATTTACAATGAGCAGTTCTTC. Translation: CASSFGAGAIYNEQFF.

This chain uses TRBV12-3 or TRBV12-4 with TRBJ1-5; TRBD1 might be the D (6 bases). V was trimmed by 8 bases and J by 2 bases, leaving 10 bases between them. This CDR3 contains 13 residues. CDR3 sequence (DNA): TGTGCCAGCGCCCCAGGGGGCAATCAGCCCCAGCATTTT. Protein product: CASAPGGNQPQHF.

The chain uses TRBV7-4 and TRBJ1-5; tentative D call: TRBD1 (5 bases). Trimming took 4 bases from V and 1 from J, leaving 14 bases between them. CDR3 size: 16 residues. Germline CDR1 SGHVT, CDR2 SQSDAQ. CDR3 DNA sequence: TGTGCCAGCAGCTCCCAAGGGGTTAGAAGCAATCAGCCCCAGCATTTT. As protein: CASSSQGVRSNQPQHF.

A few counts support this clone. The chain employs TRBV5-1 and TRBJ2-5, with D possibly being TRBD1 (6 bases). The CDR3 covers 15 residues. The germline gives CDR1 SGHRS, CDR2 YFSETQ. The V end was cut by 2 bases, the J end by 4 bases, with 15 bases between. The CDR3 loop reads CASSLQGDRRETQYF. DNA of the CDR3: TGCGCCAGCAGCTTACAGGGAGATCGGCGAGAGACCCAGTACTTC.

The chain uses TRBV7-9 and TRBJ2-3; 8 bases are a match to TRBD1. The CDR3 loop spans 14 amino acids. Germline lookup yields CDR1 SEHNR and CDR2 FQNEAQ (reference sequence). V was pared by 1 base and J by 6 bases, with 3 bases of the junction left unmatched. In DNA form, the CDR3 reads TGTGCCAGCAGCTTAGGACAGGGGATGGATACGCAGTATTTT. Translated, it gives CASSLGQGMDTQYF.

V is TRBV5-1 and J is TRBJ2-7; a weak D match, TRBD2 (5 bases). Germline CDR1 SGHRS, CDR2 YFSETQ. V lost 3 bases and J lost 0, with 13 bases in between. This CDR3 is built from 15 residues. The CDR3 sequence: CASSSAGQSSYEQYF. Here the CDR3 DNA reads TGCGCCAGCAGCTCGGCGGGCCAAAGCTCCTACGAGCAGTACTTC.

This clone appeared once. The chain is built from TRBV15 and TRBJ1-2; D not resolved. V dropped 0 bases and J dropped 1 base, with 6 bases sitting between them. The CDR3 spans 14 residues. The V gene's germline CDR1 is LNHNV and CDR2 YYDKDF (reference sequence). CDR3 sequence (DNA): TGTGCCACCAGCAGAGATCGGGGTAACTATGGCTACACCTTC. Amino acid sequence: CATSRDRGNYGYTF.